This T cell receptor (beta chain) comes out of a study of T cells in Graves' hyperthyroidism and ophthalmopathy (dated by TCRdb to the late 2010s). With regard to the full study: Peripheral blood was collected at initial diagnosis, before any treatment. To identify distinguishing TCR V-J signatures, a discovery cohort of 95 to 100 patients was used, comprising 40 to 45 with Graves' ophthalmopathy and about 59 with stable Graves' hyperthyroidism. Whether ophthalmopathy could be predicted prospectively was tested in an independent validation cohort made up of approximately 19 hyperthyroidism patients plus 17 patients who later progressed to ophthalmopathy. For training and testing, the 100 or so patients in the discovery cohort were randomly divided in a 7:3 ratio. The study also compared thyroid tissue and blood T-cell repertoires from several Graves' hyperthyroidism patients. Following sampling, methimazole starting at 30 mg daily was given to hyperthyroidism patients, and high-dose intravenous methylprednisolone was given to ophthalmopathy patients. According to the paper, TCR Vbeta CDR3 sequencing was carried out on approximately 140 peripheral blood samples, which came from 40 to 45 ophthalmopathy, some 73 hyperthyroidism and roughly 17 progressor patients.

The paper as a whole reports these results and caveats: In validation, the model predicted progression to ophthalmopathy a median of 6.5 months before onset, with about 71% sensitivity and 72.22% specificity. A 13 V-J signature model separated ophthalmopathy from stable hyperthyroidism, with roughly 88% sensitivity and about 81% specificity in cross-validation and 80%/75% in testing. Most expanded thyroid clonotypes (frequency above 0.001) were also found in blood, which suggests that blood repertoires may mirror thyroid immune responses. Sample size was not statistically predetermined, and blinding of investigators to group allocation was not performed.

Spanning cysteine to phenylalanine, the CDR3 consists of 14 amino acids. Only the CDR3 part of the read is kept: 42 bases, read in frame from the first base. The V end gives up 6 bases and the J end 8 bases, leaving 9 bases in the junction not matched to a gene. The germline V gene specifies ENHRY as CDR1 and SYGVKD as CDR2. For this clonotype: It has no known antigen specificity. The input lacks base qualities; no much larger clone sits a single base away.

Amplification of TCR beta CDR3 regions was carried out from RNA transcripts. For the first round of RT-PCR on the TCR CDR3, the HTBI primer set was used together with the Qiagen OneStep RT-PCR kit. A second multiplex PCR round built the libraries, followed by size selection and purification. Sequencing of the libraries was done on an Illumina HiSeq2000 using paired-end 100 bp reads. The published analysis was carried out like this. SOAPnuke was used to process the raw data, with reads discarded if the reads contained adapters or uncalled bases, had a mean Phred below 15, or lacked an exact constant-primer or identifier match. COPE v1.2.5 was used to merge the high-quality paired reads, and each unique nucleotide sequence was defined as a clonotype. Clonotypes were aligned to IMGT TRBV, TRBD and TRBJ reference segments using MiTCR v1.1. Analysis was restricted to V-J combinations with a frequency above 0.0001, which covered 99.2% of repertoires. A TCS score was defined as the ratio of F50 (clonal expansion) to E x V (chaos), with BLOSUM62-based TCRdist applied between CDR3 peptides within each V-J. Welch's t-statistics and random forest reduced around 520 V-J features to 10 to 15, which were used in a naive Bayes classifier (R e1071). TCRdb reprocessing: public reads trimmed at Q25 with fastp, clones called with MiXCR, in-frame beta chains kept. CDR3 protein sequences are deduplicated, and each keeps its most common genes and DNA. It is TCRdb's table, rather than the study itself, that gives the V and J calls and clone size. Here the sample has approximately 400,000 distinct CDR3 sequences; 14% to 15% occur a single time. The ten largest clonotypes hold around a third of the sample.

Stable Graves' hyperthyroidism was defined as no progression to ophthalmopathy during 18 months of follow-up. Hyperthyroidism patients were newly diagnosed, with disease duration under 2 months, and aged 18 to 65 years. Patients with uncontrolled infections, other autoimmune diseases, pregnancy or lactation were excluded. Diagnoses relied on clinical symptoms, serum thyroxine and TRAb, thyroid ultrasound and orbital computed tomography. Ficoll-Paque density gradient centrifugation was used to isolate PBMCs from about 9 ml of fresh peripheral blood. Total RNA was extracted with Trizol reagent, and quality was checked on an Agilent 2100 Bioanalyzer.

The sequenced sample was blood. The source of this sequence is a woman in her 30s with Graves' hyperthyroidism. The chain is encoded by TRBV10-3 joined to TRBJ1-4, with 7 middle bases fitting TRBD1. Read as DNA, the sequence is TGTGCCATCAGCGCCGGGACAGTGGGGGAAAAACTGTTTTTT. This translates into CAISAGTVGEKLFF.